This TCR beta chain was sequenced for a study of blood T cell repertoires in COVID-19. Background on the study: COVID-19 samples collected from the United States, Italy and Spain covered acute and convalescent phases. From T cells, B-cell-depleted T cells, or PBMCs came the material, which was cDNA or gDNA.

This clone was found once. In Seattle, patients joined the study during active infection and were tracked longitudinally. Germline V gene sequence: CDR1 SGHAT, CDR2 FQDESV (reference sequence). The CDR3 is made up of 15 amino acids. V lost 5 bases and J lost 4, with 17 bases in between. As processed by the authors: Reference gene primers were amplified, and this amplification served to estimate nucleated cell counts. Generated by immunoSEQ multiplex PCR, the TCRdb table keeps only in-frame clones and is missing some. V and J calls and clone size follow that table, whereas D and trimming were derived from the DNA. The top ten hold approximately 6% of the sample, which has over 250,000 clones, just under 90% seen once.

Sequenced: peripheral blood. The genes are TRBV11-1 and TRBJ1-1, with a weak D call TRBD1 (5 bases). This receptor was identified in a woman aged 45-65 years with COVID-19, enrolled during active disease. CDR3 sequence (DNA): TGTGCCAGCAGCATCCGTCGGGGGTGGGGCACTGAAGCTTTCTTT. Protein product: CASSIRRGWGTEAFF.